A single sample is the source of the 19 T cell receptor beta chains below, sequenced in a study of T cells in Graves' hyperthyroidism and ophthalmopathy (dated by TCRdb to between 2018 and 2021). Library preparation was by multiplex PCR. Sequenced using an Illumina HiSeq 2000. The TCR beta CDR3 regions were amplified from the RNA transcripts. The TCR CDR3 was subjected to a first round of RT-PCR using the HTBI primer set and the Qiagen OneStep RT-PCR kit. TCRdb reprocessed the public reads (quality trimming at Q25 with fastp, clone calling with MiXCR) and kept in-frame beta chains. Under each unique CDR3 protein, matching rows form one entry showing the most common genes and DNA. Present in this sample are a few hundred thousand distinct CDR3 sequences, over 12% of which were seen just once. Of the sample, about 30% is held by the ten largest clones. Sequenced input: blood. These receptors were obtained from a woman aged 50 to 60 with Graves' hyperthyroidism that later progressed to Graves' ophthalmopathy.

There are many counts of this clonotype. The CDR3 DNA follows: TGTGCCAGCAGTGCGAGAAGAGGGGATTCAGGCTACACCTTC. Its translation is CASSARRGDSGYTF. J is TRBJ1-2 and V is TRBV6-4; TRBD1 might be the D (5 bases). V lost 4 bases to trimming and J lost 8 bases, with 17 bases between them. Germline V lookup: CDR1 MRHNA, CDR2 SNTAGT. This CDR3 is 14 amino acids long.

The table lists this clonotype with many counts. J is TRBJ2-5 and V is TRBV3-1, with 8 bases that match TRBD2. The CDR3 loop spans 16 amino acids. The junction had 5 bases not matched to a gene; V was cut back by 0 bases and J by 2 bases. Per germline, CDR1 LGHDT and CDR2 YNNKEL (reference sequence). CDR3 residues: CASSQDPAGVQETQYF. The CDR3 nucleotides read TGTGCCAGCAGCCAAGATCCAGCGGGAGTGCAAGAGACCCAGTACTTC.

CDR3 loop: CASSPGIGKSYNSPLHF. The CDR3 coding sequence is TGTGCCAGCAGCCCGGGTATAGGGAAATCCTATAATTCACCCCTCCACTTT. The chain combines TRBV9 with TRBJ1-6; D is unresolved. Trimming took 4 bases from V and 1 from J, leaving 15 bases between them. Germline V gives CDR1 SGDLS, CDR2 YYNGEE. The CDR3 loop spans 17 amino acids. The full variable domain, its missing parts supplied by reference TRBV9 and TRBJ1-6, is DSGVTQTPKHLITATGQRVTLRCSPRSGDLSVYWYQQSLDQGLQFLIQYYNGEERAKGNILERFSAQQFPDLHSELNLSSLELGDSALYFCASSPGIGKSYNSPLHFGNGTRLTVT.

There are many counts of this clonotype. The chain has TRBV2 and TRBJ2-7; D is possibly TRBD1 (6 bases). There are 13 residues in the CDR3. Trimming removed 8 bases at V and 3 bases at J, with 14 bases between. Germline loops: CDR1 SNHLY, CDR2 FYNNEI. The CDR3 region is CASLMVGGYEQYF. The CDR3 DNA follows: TGTGCCAGCCTAATGGTAGGGGGCTACGAGCAGTACTTC.

This clonotype was detected many times. This chain uses TRBV11-2 with TRBJ2-7, with a weak D call TRBD2 (6 bases). The CDR3 is 13 residues long. V lost 2 bases to trimming and J lost 4 bases, with 9 bases between them. Per germline, CDR1 SGHAT and CDR2 FQNNGV. The CDR3 DNA reads as TGTGCCAGCAGCTTAAGCGGGTTATACGAGCAGTACTTC. This gives the protein CASSLSGLYEQYF.

The sample holds many counts of this clonotype. CDR3 DNA: TGTGCCAGCAGTGAAGCCCCAGGCGGTGGGGCCAACGTCCTGACTTTC. This translates into CASSEAPGGGANVLTF. The chain is built from TRBV6-1 and TRBJ2-6; no definite D call. V was shortened by 0 bases and J by 3 bases, with 9 bases between the two germline ends. CDR3 length: 16 amino acids. Per germline, CDR1 MNHNS and CDR2 SASEGT.

This clonotype was recorded at least ten times. The chain joins TRBV18 to TRBJ2-5, with D maybe TRBD2 (6 bases). The germline gives CDR1 KGHSH, CDR2 LQKENI. CDR3 size: 14 residues. The V gene lost 3 bases and the J gene lost 9 bases, with 17 bases spanning the gap. The CDR3 region is CASSPDAGRGAQYF. CDR3 DNA: TGTGCCAGCTCACCGGACGCTGGACGCGGGGCCCAGTACTTC. Full variable domain (missing parts from reference TRBV18 and TRBJ2-5): NAGVMQNPRHLVRRRGQEARLRCSPMKGHSHVYWYRQLPEEGLKFMVYLQKENIIDESGMPKERFSAEFPKEGPSILRIQQVVRGDSAAYFCASSPDAGRGAQYFGPGTRLLVL.

The rearrangement links TRBV3-1 to TRBJ2-1, with 9 positions matching TRBD2. Unmatched junction bases numbered 7, after V lost 2 bases and J lost 5 bases. Germline loops: CDR1 LGHDT, CDR2 YNNKEL (reference sequence). This CDR3 is built from 16 residues. CDR3 loop: CASSQFSRLADNEQFF. The CDR3 nucleotides read TGTGCCAGCAGCCAATTCTCGAGACTAGCGGACAATGAGCAGTTCTTC.

This clonotype was counted many times. V and J are TRBV7-8 and TRBJ2-4, with 7 bases that match TRBD1. Germline loops: CDR1 SGHVS, CDR2 FQNEAQ. This CDR3 spans 13 amino acids. The trim removed 4 bases at V and 5 bases at J, leaving 2 bases unmatched. The DNA for the CDR3 is TGTGCCAGCAGCTCAGGACAGGAAAACATTCAGTACTTC. Amino acid sequence: CASSSGQENIQYF.

This clonotype has at least ten counts. This chain joins TRBV5-1 and TRBJ2-7; perhaps TRBD2 as D (6 bases). The CDR3 has 12 amino acids. Trimming took off 4 bases at V and 7 bases at J, with 12 bases between the two ends. Germline CDR1 SGHRS, CDR2 YFSETQ. CDR3 region: CASSTGGREQYF. CDR3 nucleotide sequence: TGCGCCAGCAGCACGGGTGGGAGGGAGCAGTACTTC.

V is TRBV4-1 and J is TRBJ1-2, with 8 bases matching TRBD1. After removal of 2 bases from V and 2 bases from J, the junction contained 4 bases not matched to a gene. The V gene's germline CDR1 is MGHRA and CDR2 YSYEKL. The CDR3 contains 15 residues. CDR3 DNA: TGCGCCAGCAGCCAAACAGGGGGTGTAAACTATGGCTACACCTTC. It yields the protein CASSQTGGVNYGYTF.

This clonotype appeared many times. V is TRBV12-3 or TRBV12-4 and J is TRBJ2-2, with TRBD1 as a possible D gene (6 bases). With 5 bases removed from V and 4 bases from J, the gap between germline ends came to 20 bases. There are 17 residues in the CDR3. The CDR3 nucleotides are TGTGCCAGCAGTGCCCCTCGTCGGGAAGGGGGCACCGGGGAGCTGTTTTTT. It specifies CASSAPRREGGTGELFF.

This clonotype was seen a handful of times. CDR3 nucleotides: TGTGCCAGCAGCTTAGGGGGGGGCAGGGAGCAGTTCTTC. Translated, it gives CASSLGGGREQFF. This sequence joins TRBV7-2 and TRBJ2-1, with D perhaps TRBD2 (7 bases). V lost 1 base and J 10 bases, leaving 11 bases between the germline ends. This CDR3 has 13 residues. The germline gives CDR1 SGHTA, CDR2 FQGNSA.

This clonotype was picked up many times. The rearrangement uses TRBV20-1 and TRBJ2-5, with 11 bases lining up with TRBD1. This CDR3 region has 14 residues. The V gene's germline CDR1 is DFQATT and CDR2 SNEGSKA (reference sequence). V shed 5 bases and J 5 bases; nucleotides not matched to a gene: 7. The CDR3 loop is CSAGQGAGGETQYF. The CDR3 DNA reads as TGCAGTGCTGGACAGGGGGCTGGGGGGGAGACCCAGTACTTC.

This chain uses TRBV27 with TRBJ1-4; no definite D call. Per the germline V gene, CDR1 is MNHEY and CDR2 is SMNVEV (reference sequence). V was cut by 2 bases and J by 2 bases, with 9 bases left in between. CDR3 size: 15 residues. In DNA, the CDR3 is TGTGCCAGCAGTTTAATCCCCCCCACTAATGAAAAACTGTTTTTT. Its protein product is CASSLIPPTNEKLFF.

In its sample, this clonotype was seen many times. This sequence joins TRBV5-1 and TRBJ1-1; D unclear. The ends were cut back, 5 bases at V and 3 bases at J, with 14 bases in the middle. Germline lookup yields CDR1 SGHRS and CDR2 YFSETQ. The CDR3 has 14 residues. In DNA form, the CDR3 reads TGCGCCAGCAGGAGTGACATCTACGACACTGAAGCTTTCTTT. This translates into CASRSDIYDTEAFF.

This clonotype was counted a few times. V and J are TRBV2 and TRBJ1-6; TRBD1 aligns across 8 bases. With V trimmed by 7 bases and J by 6 bases, 8 bases remained unmatched. The length of the CDR3 is 15 residues. The germline CDR1 and CDR2 sequences are SNHLY and FYNNEI. CDR3 nucleotides: TGTGCCAGCAACCCCTGGACAGGGAGTAATTCACCCCTCCACTTT. Encoded protein: CASNPWTGSNSPLHF.

This clonotype occurred many times. V and J are TRBV6-5 and TRBJ1-1, with D hard to call. Trimming cost V 1 base and J 1 base, with 7 bases left between them. The CDR3 length is 14 residues. Germline V gene sequence: CDR1 MNHEY, CDR2 SVGAGI. CDR3 DNA sequence: TGTGCCAGCAGTTACTGGGAGGGGAACACTGAAGCTTTCTTT. As protein: CASSYWEGNTEAFF.

This clonotype came up many times. The chain's CDR3 is CSAERRLEQYF. The DNA of the CDR3 is TGCAGTGCCGAGAGAAGGCTCGAGCAGTACTTC. The chain combines TRBV20-1 with TRBJ2-7; D not certain. Germline CDR1 is DFQATT and CDR2 is SNEGSKA (reference sequence). This CDR3 has 11 amino acids. V lost 6 bases, J lost 6 bases, and 12 bases lay in between.